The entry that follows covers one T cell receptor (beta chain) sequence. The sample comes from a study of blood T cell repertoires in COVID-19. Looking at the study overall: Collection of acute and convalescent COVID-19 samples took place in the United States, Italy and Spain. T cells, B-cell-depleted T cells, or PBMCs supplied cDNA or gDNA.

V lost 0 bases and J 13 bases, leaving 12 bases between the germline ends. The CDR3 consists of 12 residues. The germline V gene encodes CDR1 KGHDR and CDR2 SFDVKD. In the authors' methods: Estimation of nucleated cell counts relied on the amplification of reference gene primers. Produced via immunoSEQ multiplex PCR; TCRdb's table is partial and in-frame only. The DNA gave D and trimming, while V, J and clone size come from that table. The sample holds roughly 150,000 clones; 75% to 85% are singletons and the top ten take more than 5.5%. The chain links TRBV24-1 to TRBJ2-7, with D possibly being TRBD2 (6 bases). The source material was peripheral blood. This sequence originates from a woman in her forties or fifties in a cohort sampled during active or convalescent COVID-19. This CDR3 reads CATSDLAGPRYF. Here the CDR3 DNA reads TGTGCCACCAGTGATTTGGCGGGGCCTCGATACTTC.